The 29 T cell receptor beta chains presented below share a single source sample, sequenced in a study of radiotherapy plus CTLA-4 blockade in lung cancer. The protocol was immunoSEQ multiplex PCR, while the TCRdb copy is restricted to in-frame clones and leaves out a portion. The table includes tens of thousands of clones, about four fifths detected once. The sequencing used peripheral blood, collected from a patient treated with radiotherapy plus ipilimumab. The source is a human donor with non-small cell lung cancer that progressed on radiotherapy plus ipilimumab.

This clone was detected only a few times. The rearrangement links TRBV6-6 to TRBJ2-7; maybe TRBD1 (6 bases). From germline, CDR1 is MNHNY and CDR2 SVGAGI (reference sequence). The CDR3 covers 14 residues. V was shortened by 5 bases and J by 5 bases, with 16 bases between the two germline ends. CDR3 protein: CASSRDISGNEQYV. In nucleotides, the CDR3 is TGTGCCAGCAGTCGGGACATAAGTGGCAACGAGCAGTACGTC.

This clone is a singleton in its sample. The chain combines TRBV15 with TRBJ2-3; 9 positions agree with TRBD2. V shed 0 bases and J 5 bases; nucleotides not matched to a gene: 9. Germline assignment: CDR1 LNHNV and CDR2 YYDKDF (reference sequence). CDR3 length: 17 residues. The CDR3 here is CATSRDWGGRVEDTQYF. The CDR3 DNA reads as TGTGCCACCAGCAGAGATTGGGGCGGGAGGGTTGAAGATACGCAGTATTTT. Full variable domain (remainder filled in from reference TRBV15 and TRBJ2-3): DAMVIQNPRYQVTQFGKPVTLSCSQTLNHNVMYWYQQKSSQAPKLLFHYYDKDFNNEADTPDNFQSRRPNTSFCFLDIRSPGLGDTAMYLCATSRDWGGRVEDTQYFGPGTRLTVL.

V is TRBV11-2 and J is TRBJ2-7; no firm D call. The CDR3 extends over 13 amino acids. Trimming shortened V by 7 bases and J by 7 bases, and 17 bases separated the two germline ends. Germline assignment: CDR1 SGHAT and CDR2 FQNNGV. The CDR3 region is CASNRYGPGEQYV. CDR3 bases: TGTGCCAGCAATAGGTATGGTCCCGGGGAGCAGTACGTC.

J is TRBJ2-3 and V is TRBV9; D is unresolved. This CDR3 comprises 13 residues. Trimming took 0 bases from V and 4 from J, leaving 6 bases between them. CDR1 is SGDLS, CDR2 YYNGEE, per germline. The CDR3 bases are TGTGCCAGCAGCGTAGTAGCCGCAGATACGCAGTATTTT. Protein: CASSVVAADTQYF.

This clone has a handful of counts. J is TRBJ2-2 and V is TRBV5-1; D ambiguous. CDR1 is SGHRS and CDR2 is YFSETQ in the germline V gene. Between the trimmed V and J ends, which lost 1 base and 1 base, there was a span of 2 bases. The CDR3 loop spans 13 amino acids. CDR3 in amino acids: CASSLLNTGELFF. The CDR3 coding sequence is TGCGCCAGCAGCTTGTTGAACACCGGGGAGCTGTTTTTT. Filled out from reference TRBV5-1 and TRBJ2-2, the complete variable domain reads KAGVTQTPRYLIKTRGQQVTLSCSPISGHRSVSWYQQTPGQGLQFLFEYFSETQRNKGNFPGRFSGRQFSNSRSEMNVSTLELGDSALYLCASSLLNTGELFFGEGSRLTVL.

The V and J genes are TRBV6-6 and TRBJ1-2; 7 bases agree with TRBD1. Per the germline V gene, CDR1 is MNHNY and CDR2 is SVGAGI (reference sequence). V trimming: 6 bases; J trimming: 7 bases; junction bases outside the gene matches: 8. CDR3 length: 13 residues. This chain's CDR3 is CASSYRGKGGYTF. CDR3 nucleotides: TGTGCCAGCAGCTACAGGGGAAAGGGTGGCTACACCTTC.

The chain uses TRBV4-1 and TRBJ2-5, with 12 nucleotides matching TRBD1. Looked up from germline, CDR1 is MGHRA and CDR2 is YSYEKL. There are 15 residues in the CDR3. The V segment lost 3 bases and the J segment 4 bases; nucleotides outside the gene matches: 3. The CDR3 loop reads CASSQRDRGLETQYF. The CDR3 bases are TGCGCCAGCAGCCAGCGGGACAGGGGGCTAGAGACCCAGTACTTC.

This chain uses TRBV7-8 with TRBJ2-5; 12 bases align to TRBD2. The CDR3 loop spans 14 amino acids. The V and J ends lost 4 bases and 4 bases, in that order; junction bases with no gene match: 1. CDR1 and CDR2 (germline): SGHVS, FQNEAQ. CDR3 protein: CASSSGLAGETQYF. CDR3 bases: TGTGCCAGCAGCTCGGGACTAGCGGGAGAGACCCAGTACTTC. The full variable domain, completed using reference TRBV7-8 and TRBJ2-5, is GAGVSQSPRYKVAKRGQDVALRCDPISGHVSLFWYQQALGQGPEFLTYFQNEAQLDKSGLPSDRFFAERPEGSVSTLKIQRTQQEDSAVYLCASSSGLAGETQYFGPGTRLLVL.

The chain recombines TRBV5-1 with TRBJ1-4; no firm D call. The germline V gene encodes CDR1 SGHRS and CDR2 YFSETQ. The length of the CDR3 is 14 residues. V lost 5 bases and J 0 bases, leaving 8 bases between the germline ends. The CDR3 coding sequence is TGCGCCAGCAGTCCGCTTGCAACTAATGAAAAACTGTTTTTT. It yields the protein CASSPLATNEKLFF.

V and J are TRBV6-1 and TRBJ1-5; 10 nucleotides align to TRBD1. J lost 11 bases, V lost 4 bases, and 11 bases had no gene match. CDR1 and CDR2 (germline): MNHNS, SASEGT. The CDR3 is 15 amino acids. CDR3 amino acids: CASSGSGQGSWAQHF. The CDR3, as DNA: TGTGCCAGCAGTGGCTCGGGACAGGGGTCGTGGGCCCAGCATTTT.

V is TRBV7-9 and J is TRBJ2-3; tentatively, D is TRBD1 (6 bases). Germline V CDR1 and CDR2: SEHNR, FQNEAQ (reference sequence). With 3 bases removed from V and 3 bases from J, the gap between germline ends came to 10 bases. The length of the CDR3 is 14 residues. Here the CDR3 reads CASSLGHTTDTQYF. The DNA for the CDR3 is TGTGCCAGCAGCTTGGGACATACAACAGATACGCAGTATTTT.

The gene calls are TRBV5-6 and TRBJ2-5; TRBD1 aligns across 7 bases. CDR1 and CDR2 from the germline V gene are SGHDT and YYEEEE. V was clipped by 6 bases and J by 2 bases; unmatched bases: 10. The CDR3 is made up of 15 amino acids. The CDR3 protein is CASKTSGTVQETQYF. The DNA for the CDR3 is TGTGCCAGCAAAACCTCCGGGACAGTTCAAGAGACCCAGTACTTC. Supplemented by reference TRBV5-6 and TRBJ2-5, the full variable domain reads DAGVTQSPTHLIKTRGQQVTLRCSPKSGHDTVSWYQQALGQGPQFIFQYYEEEERQRGNFPDRFSGHQFPNYSSELNVNALLLGDSALYLCASKTSGTVQETQYFGPGTRLLVL.

The chain combines TRBV18 with TRBJ2-1, with D tentatively TRBD2 (6 bases). The CDR3 is 19 residues long. With 1 base removed from V and 0 bases from J, the gap between germline ends came to 19 bases. Germline CDR1 and CDR2: KGHSH and LQKENI. The CDR3 DNA reads as TGTGCCAGCTCACCACGCCCGGCTATTAGCGGCCGCTCCTACAATGAGCAGTTCTTC. Its translation is CASSPRPAISGRSYNEQFF.

About this clone itself: Compared with germline, one end of the junction differs, possibly owing to a read error. This rearrangement joins TRBV11-2 to TRBJ2-7, with a tentative D call TRBD2 (6 bases). The length of the CDR3 is 12 residues. Germline lookup yields CDR1 SGHAT and CDR2 FQNNGV. The DNA of the CDR3 is TGTGCCAGCAGCTCCTTTGGCGGGGACGTGAACTTC. Its protein product is CASSSFGGDVNF.

This chain links TRBV2 with TRBJ2-7; 9 bases agree with TRBD2. There are 17 residues in the CDR3. The V gene end was trimmed by 0 bases and the J gene end by 2 bases; junction bases not matched to a gene: 8. Germline CDR1 and CDR2: SNHLY and FYNNEI. CDR3 in amino acids: CASSEAGGRLAAYEQYV. CDR3 sequence (DNA): TGTGCCAGCAGTGAAGCGGGCGGTAGACTAGCGGCCTACGAGCAGTACGTC.

This chain joins TRBV28 and TRBJ1-2, with D possibly TRBD1 on 6 matching bases. Germline V gives CDR1 MDHEN, CDR2 SYDVKM. Trimming took 6 bases from V and 5 from J, leaving 13 bases between them. The CDR3 extends over 13 amino acids. DNA of the CDR3: TGTGCCAGCAGCAGAACAGGGTATTATGGCTACACCTTC. Protein product: CASSRTGYYGYTF.

The chain joins TRBV19 to TRBJ2-1; no clear D gene. Trimming pared 2 bases from V and 7 bases from J, leaving 12 bases between. CDR3 length: 14 amino acids. CDR1 and CDR2 from the germline V gene are LNHDA and SQIVND (reference sequence). The CDR3 coding sequence is TGTGCCAGTAGTATACGTGGGCCTAATAATGAGCAGTTCTTC. It is translated as CASSIRGPNNEQFF.

This chain joins TRBV30 and TRBJ1-2; 8 bases match TRBD1. CDR3 length: 14 amino acids. The ends lost 2 bases at V and 2 bases at J; junction bases unmatched: 4. The V gene's germline CDR1 is GTSNPN and CDR2 SVGIG (reference sequence). Here the CDR3 reads CAWSSTGANYGYTF. The CDR3, as DNA: TGTGCCTGGAGTTCGACAGGGGCCAACTATGGCTACACCTTC.

The J gene is TRBJ2-7, the V gene TRBV27, with 9 bases lining up with TRBD2. CDR1 is MNHEY, CDR2 SMNVEV, per germline (reference sequence). This CDR3 has 15 residues. Losses at the gene ends were 6 bases for V and 1 base for J; bases not matched to a gene: 7. This CDR3 is CASRSTSGFSYEQYV. For the CDR3, the DNA is TGTGCCAGCAGGTCCACTAGCGGGTTTTCCTACGAGCAGTACGTC.

The chain has TRBV5-1 and TRBJ1-2; D not certain. The CDR3 extends over 14 amino acids. Trimming shortened V by 4 bases and J by 3 bases, and 13 bases separated the two germline ends. Germline values: CDR1 SGHRS, CDR2 YFSETQ. The CDR3 bases are TGCGCCAGCAGCCTCCTTCCTGGAGACTATGGCTACACCTTC. It translates to CASSLLPGDYGYTF.

The chain joins TRBV10-3 to TRBJ1-2; perhaps TRBD1 as D (6 bases). The CDR3 contains 15 residues. V gave up 2 bases and J gave up 8 bases, with 18 bases separating them. From germline, CDR1 is ENHRY and CDR2 SYGVKD. The CDR3 DNA reads TGTGCCATCAGTGAGGGGGGGCGAGGAGAACGCGGCTACACCTTC. It codes for CAISEGGRGERGYTF.

The chain is built from TRBV29-1 and TRBJ2-3, with D uncertain. This CDR3 has 12 residues. The germline V gene encodes CDR1 SQVTM and CDR2 ANQGSEA. V was shortened by 4 bases and J by 3 bases, with 8 bases between the two germline ends. CDR3: CSVVSVTDTQYF. The CDR3 DNA is TGCAGCGTTGTTTCCGTTACAGATACGCAGTATTTT.

V gene TRBV28 combines with J gene TRBJ2-4, with 8 bases aligning to TRBD2. The CDR3 runs to 16 residues. Germline V gene lookup returns CDR1 MDHEN and CDR2 SYDVKM. V gave up 2 bases and J gave up 8 bases; unmatched junction bases: 11. DNA of the CDR3: TGTGCCAGCAGTTTAAACGTCGGGGGGGGCGCGGACATTCAGTACTTC. This gives the protein CASSLNVGGGADIQYF.

The J gene is TRBJ2-7, the V gene TRBV28; 8 bases agree with TRBD1. This CDR3 has 14 residues. Losses at the gene ends were 3 bases for V and 4 bases for J; bases not matched to a gene: 5. From germline, CDR1 is MDHEN and CDR2 SYDVKM. CDR3 sequence (DNA): TGTGCCAGCAGTTTGTCCCAGGGGGCGTACGAGCAGTACTTC. It codes for CASSLSQGAYEQYF.

In this sample, this clone turned up once. The rearrangement links TRBV18 to TRBJ1-2, with D perhaps matching TRBD1 (5 bases). Trimming pared 0 bases from V and 2 bases from J, leaving 13 bases between. The CDR3 totals 16 residues. CDR1 and CDR2 (germline): KGHSH, LQKENI. In DNA, the CDR3 is TGTGCCAGCTCACCACCGAGTACTGGGGGAAACTATGGCTACACCTTC. It is translated as CASSPPSTGGNYGYTF.

The rearrangement links TRBV7-2 to TRBJ2-1, with 7 bases aligning to TRBD2. V gave up 3 bases and J gave up 9 bases; unmatched junction bases: 8. Per germline, CDR1 SGHTA and CDR2 FQGNSA. This CDR3 is 14 amino acids long. The DNA of the CDR3 is TGTGCCAGCAGCTTGGGCGGGAGTAGGGGTGAGCAGTTCTTC. Translating it yields CASSLGGSRGEQFF.

This clone was recorded a few times. The chain combines TRBV28 with TRBJ1-6, with 11 positions matching TRBD1. V was pared by 4 bases and J by 7 bases, with 3 bases of the junction left unmatched. Per the germline V gene, CDR1 is MDHEN and CDR2 is SYDVKM. This CDR3 region has 15 residues. The CDR3 loop is CASSWGTGGNSPLHF. The CDR3 DNA reads TGTGCCAGCAGTTGGGGGACAGGGGGAAATTCACCCCTCCACTTT.

The chain links TRBV7-9 to TRBJ2-5; no clear D gene. The end of the DNA aligns better with TRBJ2-7, so the J call may be wrong. This CDR3 is built from 13 residues. Germline CDR1 reads SEHNR; CDR2 reads FQNEAQ (reference sequence). CDR3 nucleotides: TGTGCCAGCAGCTTAGACTGGGTGGGCGAGCAGTACTTC. Protein: CASSLDWVGEQYF.

The chain recombines TRBV2 with TRBJ2-3; D is ambiguous. In germline, CDR1 is SNHLY, CDR2 FYNNEI. The germline V and J ends were trimmed by 8 bases and 7 bases, with 10 bases remaining between them. The CDR3 is 11 amino acids. The DNA for the CDR3 is TGTGCCAGCTCAGACCTTAATACGCAGTATTTT. It specifies CASSDLNTQYF.